Described below is a single T cell receptor beta chain sequence and its context. This sample was included in a study of monozygotic twins with inflammatory bowel disease. Collection yielded approximately 2.7 ml of blood per donor. Researchers used template switching to add UMIs featuring a 6-nucleotide sample barcode. TCRdb derives one entry per CDR3 protein from the 5' RACE reads, leaving out DNA. This sample contains under 150,000 distinct CDR3 sequences. Specimen: blood. The TCR comes from a human donor with ulcerative colitis or Crohn's disease, or a healthy co-twin of an affected twin (not recorded which).

CDR3 sequence reads: CARRLEGANQPQHF. The gene calls are TRBV27 and TRBJ1-5; checking the TCRdb D call of TRBD1 is not possible without DNA. Germline-derived CDR1 and CDR2 are MNHEY and SMNVEV (reference sequence). This CDR3 has 14 residues.